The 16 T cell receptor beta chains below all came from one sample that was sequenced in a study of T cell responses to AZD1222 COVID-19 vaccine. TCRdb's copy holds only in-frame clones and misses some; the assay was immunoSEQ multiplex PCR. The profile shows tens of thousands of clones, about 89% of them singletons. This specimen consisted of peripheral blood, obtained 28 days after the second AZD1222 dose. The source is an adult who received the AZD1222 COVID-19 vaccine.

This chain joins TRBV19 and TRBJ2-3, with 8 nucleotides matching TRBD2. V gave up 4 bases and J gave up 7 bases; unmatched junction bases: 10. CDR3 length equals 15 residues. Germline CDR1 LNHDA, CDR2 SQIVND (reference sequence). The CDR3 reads CASSNGGGLLNTQYF. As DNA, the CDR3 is TGTGCCAGTAGTAACGGGGGGGGGCTACTAAATACGCAGTATTTT.

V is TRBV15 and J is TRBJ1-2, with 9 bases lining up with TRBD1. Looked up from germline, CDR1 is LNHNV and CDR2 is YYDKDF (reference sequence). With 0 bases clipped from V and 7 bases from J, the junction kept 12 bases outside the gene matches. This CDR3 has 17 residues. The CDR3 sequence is CATSRDFDRGKSSGYTF. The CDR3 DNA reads TGTGCCACCAGCAGAGACTTTGACAGGGGGAAGTCGAGTGGCTACACCTTC.

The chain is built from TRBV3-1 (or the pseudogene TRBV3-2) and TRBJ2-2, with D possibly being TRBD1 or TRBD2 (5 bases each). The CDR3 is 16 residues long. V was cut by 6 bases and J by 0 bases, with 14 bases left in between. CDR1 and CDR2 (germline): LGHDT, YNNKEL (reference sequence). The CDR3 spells CASRNSGRPNTGELFF. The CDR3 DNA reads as TGTGCCAGCAGAAACTCGGGACGGCCGAACACCGGGGAGCTGTTTTTT.

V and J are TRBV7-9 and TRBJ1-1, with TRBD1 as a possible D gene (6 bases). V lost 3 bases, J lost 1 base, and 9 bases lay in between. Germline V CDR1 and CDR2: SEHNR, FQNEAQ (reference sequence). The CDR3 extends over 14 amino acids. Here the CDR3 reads CASSFAGQNTEAFF. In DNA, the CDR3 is TGTGCCAGCAGCTTCGCGGGACAGAACACTGAAGCTTTCTTT.

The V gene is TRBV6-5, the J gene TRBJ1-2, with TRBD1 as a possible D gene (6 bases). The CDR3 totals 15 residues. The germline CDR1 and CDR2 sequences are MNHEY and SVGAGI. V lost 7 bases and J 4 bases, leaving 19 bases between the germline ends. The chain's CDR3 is CASMGGSWGAYGYTF. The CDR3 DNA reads TGTGCCAGCATGGGGGGCTCCTGGGGGGCCTATGGCTACACCTTC.

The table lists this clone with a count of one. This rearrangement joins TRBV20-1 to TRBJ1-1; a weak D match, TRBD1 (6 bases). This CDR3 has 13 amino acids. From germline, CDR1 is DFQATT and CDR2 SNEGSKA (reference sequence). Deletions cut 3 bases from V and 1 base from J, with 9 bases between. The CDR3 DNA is TGCAGTGCTAGTCGGACAGCGAACACTGAAGCTTTCTTT. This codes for CSASRTANTEAFF.

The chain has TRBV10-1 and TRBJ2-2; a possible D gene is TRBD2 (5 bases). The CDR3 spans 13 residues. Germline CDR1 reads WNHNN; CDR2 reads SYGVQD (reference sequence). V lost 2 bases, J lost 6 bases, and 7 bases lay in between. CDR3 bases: TGCGCCAGCAGTGAGCGAGGGCCCGGGGAGCTGTTTTTT. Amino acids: CASSERGPGELFF.

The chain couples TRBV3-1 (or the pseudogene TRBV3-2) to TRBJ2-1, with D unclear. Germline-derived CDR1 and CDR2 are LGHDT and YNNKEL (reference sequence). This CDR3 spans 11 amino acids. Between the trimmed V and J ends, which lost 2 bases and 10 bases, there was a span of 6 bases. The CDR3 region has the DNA TGTGCCAGCAGCCAATACCGGGAGCAGTTCTTC. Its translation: CASSQYREQFF.

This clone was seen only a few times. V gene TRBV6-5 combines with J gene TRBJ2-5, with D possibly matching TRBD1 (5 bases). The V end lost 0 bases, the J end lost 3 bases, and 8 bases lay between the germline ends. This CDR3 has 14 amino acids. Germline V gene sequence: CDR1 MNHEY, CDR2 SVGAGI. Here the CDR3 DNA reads TGTGCCAGCAGTTACTCACAGGATGAAGAGACCCAGTACTTC. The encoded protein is CASSYSQDEETQYF.

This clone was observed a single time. This CDR3 reads CASSEWRAPGNTEAFF. The CDR3 DNA is TGTGCCAGCAGTGAATGGCGAGCCCCGGGCAACACTGAAGCTTTCTTT. The chain has TRBV6-1 and TRBJ1-1; unclear D gene. Per germline, CDR1 MNHNS and CDR2 SASEGT. The length of the CDR3 is 16 residues. V lost 2 bases and J 2 bases, leaving 15 bases between the germline ends.

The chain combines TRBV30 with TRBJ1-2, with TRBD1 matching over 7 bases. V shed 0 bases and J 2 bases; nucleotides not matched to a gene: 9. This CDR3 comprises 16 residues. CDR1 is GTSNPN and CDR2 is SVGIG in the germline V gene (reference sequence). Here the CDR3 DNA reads TGTGCCTGGAGTGTATTTTTATTAGGGGGCAACTATGGCTACACCTTC. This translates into CAWSVFLLGGNYGYTF.

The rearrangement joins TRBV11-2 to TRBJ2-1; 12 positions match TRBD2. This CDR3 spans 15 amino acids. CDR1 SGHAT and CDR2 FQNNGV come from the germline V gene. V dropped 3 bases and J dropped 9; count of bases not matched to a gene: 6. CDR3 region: CASSFVTSGSPEQFF. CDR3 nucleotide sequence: TGTGCCAGCAGCTTCGTGACTAGCGGGAGCCCTGAGCAGTTCTTC.

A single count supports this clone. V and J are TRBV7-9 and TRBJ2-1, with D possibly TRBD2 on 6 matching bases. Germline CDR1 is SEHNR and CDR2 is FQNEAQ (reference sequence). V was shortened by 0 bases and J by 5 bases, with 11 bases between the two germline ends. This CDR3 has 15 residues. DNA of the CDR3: TGTGCCAGCAGCTTAGCGCTCGGCGGGGACAATGAGCAGTTCTTC. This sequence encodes CASSLALGGDNEQFF.

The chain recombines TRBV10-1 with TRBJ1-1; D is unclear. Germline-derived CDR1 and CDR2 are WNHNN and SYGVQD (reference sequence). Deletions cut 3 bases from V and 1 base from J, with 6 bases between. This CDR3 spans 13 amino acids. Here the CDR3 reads CASSEQRNTEAFF. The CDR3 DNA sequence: TGCGCCAGCAGTGAACAGAGGAACACTGAAGCTTTCTTT.

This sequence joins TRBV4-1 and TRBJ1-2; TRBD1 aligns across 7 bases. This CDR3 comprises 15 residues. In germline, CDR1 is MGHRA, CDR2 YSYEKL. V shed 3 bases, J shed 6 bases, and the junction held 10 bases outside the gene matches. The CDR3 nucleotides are TGCGCCAGCAGCCAGAGGGACAGCTCGTATGATGGCTACACCTTC. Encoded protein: CASSQRDSSYDGYTF.

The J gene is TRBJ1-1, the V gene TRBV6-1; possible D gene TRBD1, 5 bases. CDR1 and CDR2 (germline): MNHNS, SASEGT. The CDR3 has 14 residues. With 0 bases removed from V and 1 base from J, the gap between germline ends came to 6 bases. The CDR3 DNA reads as TGTGCCAGCAGTGAAGCGGGGGGGAACACTGAAGCTTTCTTT. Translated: CASSEAGGNTEAFF.